Below, 16 T cell receptor beta chains from the same sample are listed, as sequenced in a study of T cells after yellow fever vaccination. Via MiXCR, TCRdb re-called the 5' RACE reads, giving one row per CDR3 protein. Of approximately 260,000 distinct CDR3 sequences detected, under 15% appear once; the ten largest clones hold about 0.51%. Sample: CD4+ T cells sorted from PBMCs, taken 45 days after the yellow fever booster vaccination. The receptors originated from a man between 25 and 39 years old who received the YFV17D yellow fever vaccine.

This rearrangement joins TRBV5-5 to TRBJ1-5; 7 bases are a match to TRBD1. The germline V gene encodes CDR1 SGHKS and CDR2 YYEKEE (reference sequence). The CDR3 runs 14 residues. V shed 0 bases, J shed 6 bases, and the junction held 3 bases outside the gene matches. The CDR3 bases are TGTGCCAGCAGCTTGGAACAGGGGATTCAGCCCCAGCATTTT. Translation gives CASSLEQGIQPQHF.

V and J are TRBV20-1 and TRBJ2-5, with 10 bases fitting TRBD2. Germline V gene sequence: CDR1 DFQATT, CDR2 SNEGSKA (reference sequence). The CDR3 sequence is 16 residues long. Unmatched junction bases numbered 7, after V lost 1 base and J lost 2 bases. The CDR3 reads CSARGRLAGQQETQYF. The CDR3 nucleotides are TGCAGTGCTAGAGGGCGACTAGCGGGCCAGCAAGAGACCCAGTACTTC.

This clonotype was counted only a few times. The CDR3 spells CATSDSGTSENNEQFF. The CDR3 DNA reads TGTGCCACCAGTGATTCGGGGACTAGCGAAAACAATGAGCAGTTCTTC. This rearrangement joins TRBV24-1 to TRBJ2-1, with 10 bases matching TRBD2. This CDR3 is built from 16 residues. J was trimmed by 5 bases and V by 2 bases; bases with no gene match: 5. Per the germline V gene, CDR1 is KGHDR and CDR2 is SFDVKD.

This sequence joins TRBV12-3 or TRBV12-4 and TRBJ2-1, with 10 bases identical to TRBD2. The length of the CDR3 is 16 residues. V was clipped by 7 bases and J by 6 bases; unmatched bases: 12. CDR3 in amino acids: CASTTPGLASGNEQFF. CDR3 in DNA: TGTGCCAGCACTACCCCGGGACTAGCGAGCGGCAATGAGCAGTTCTTC.

The CDR3 region has the DNA TGCGCCAGCAGCTTGGCCGGGACGGGTCACGAGCAGTACTTC. This codes for CASSLAGTGHEQYF. The chain combines TRBV5-1 with TRBJ2-7; D is tentatively TRBD1 or TRBD2 (5 bases each). Looked up from germline, CDR1 is SGHRS and CDR2 is YFSETQ. V was clipped by 0 bases and J by 5 bases, with 12 bases between them. CDR3 size: 14 residues.

V and J are TRBV20-1 and TRBJ2-7; possibly TRBD2 for D (6 bases). The CDR3 is 14 amino acids. Trimming stripped 0 bases from V and 1 base from J, with 10 bases between. Per the germline V gene, CDR1 is DFQATT and CDR2 is SNEGSKA (reference sequence). CDR3 sequence reads: CSAREPGRSYEQYF. CDR3 coding DNA: TGCAGTGCTAGAGAGCCAGGGAGGTCCTACGAGCAGTACTTC.

This clonotype appeared a few times. V is TRBV7-2 and J is TRBJ2-7; D may correspond to TRBD1 or TRBD2 (7 bases each). Trimming took 5 bases from V and 2 from J, leaving 13 bases between them. The CDR3 covers 14 residues. The germline V gene has CDR1 SGHTA and CDR2 FQGNSA. CDR3 region: CASSPGGGPYEQYF. Written as DNA, the CDR3 is TGTGCCAGCAGCCCAGGGGGGGGGCCCTACGAGCAGTACTTC.

V gene TRBV7-3 combines with J gene TRBJ2-7, with a weak D call TRBD1 (6 bases). Trimming removed 5 bases from V and 5 bases from J, with 13 bases in between. The germline gives CDR1 SGHTA, CDR2 FQGTGA. The CDR3 runs 13 residues. The CDR3 DNA reads TGTGCCAGCAGCCCAAAGACAGGAGACGAGCAGTACTTC. It specifies CASSPKTGDEQYF.

The chain couples TRBV7-8 to TRBJ2-1, with TRBD2 identical over 11 bases. Trimming took 2 bases from V and 8 from J; bases not matched to a gene: 5. The germline V gene encodes CDR1 SGHVS and CDR2 FQNEAQ. CDR3 length equals 15 residues. Here the CDR3 reads CASSLNSGRVYEQFF. CDR3 DNA: TGTGCCAGCAGCTTAAATAGCGGGAGGGTTTATGAGCAGTTCTTC.

This clonotype occurred a few times. The chain has TRBV7-3 and TRBJ1-1; D may be TRBD1 (6 bases). Trimming pared 5 bases from V and 7 bases from J, leaving 14 bases between. This CDR3 has 13 amino acids. Germline values: CDR1 SGHTA, CDR2 FQGTGA. CDR3 DNA sequence: TGTGCCAGCAGCCGAGCAGGGGAAGATGAAGCTTTCTTT. Translated: CASSRAGEDEAFF.

This clonotype was counted only a few times. The chain employs TRBV12-3 or TRBV12-4 and TRBJ2-7; possibly TRBD2 for D (5 bases). Trimming took 8 bases from V and 3 from J, leaving 11 bases between them. The CDR3 extends over 12 amino acids. The CDR3 DNA reads as TGTGCCAGCGGAGCTAGCCTCTACGAGCAGTACTTC. It translates to CASGASLYEQYF.

The chain carries TRBV12-3 or TRBV12-4 and TRBJ2-7; D may be TRBD1 or TRBD2 (5 bases each). The V end was cut by 2 bases, the J end by 6 bases, with 11 bases between. The CDR3 is 13 residues long. As DNA, the CDR3 is TGTGCCAGCAGTTTAATGGGGGTAGGCGAGCAGTACTTC. It is translated as CASSLMGVGEQYF.

The chain employs TRBV5-4 and TRBJ2-3, with TRBD2 matching over 9 bases. The CDR3 spans 16 residues. With V trimmed by 2 bases and J by 5 bases, 9 bases remained unmatched. Per the germline V gene, CDR1 is SGHNT and CDR2 is YYREEE (reference sequence). The CDR3 spells CASSFPKAGGGDTQYF. CDR3 bases: TGTGCCAGCAGCTTCCCCAAGGCGGGAGGGGGAGATACGCAGTATTTT.

In DNA form, the CDR3 reads TGTGCCAGCAGTTTATCTTACACAGATACGCAGTATTTT. This sequence encodes CASSLSYTDTQYF. The chain combines TRBV27 with TRBJ2-3; D unresolved. CDR1 is MNHEY, CDR2 SMNVEV, per germline (reference sequence). With 0 bases removed from V and 2 bases from J, the gap between germline ends came to 3 bases. The length of the CDR3 is 13 residues.

The V and J genes are TRBV18 and TRBJ2-6; the match to TRBD1 covers 7 bases. The CDR3 extends over 19 amino acids. Germline CDR1 reads KGHSH; CDR2 reads LQKENI. The ends lost 3 bases at V and 0 bases at J; junction bases unmatched: 11. CDR3 loop: CASSPKTGNLGSGANVLTF. CDR3 in DNA: TGTGCCAGCTCACCCAAGACAGGGAATTTGGGCTCTGGGGCCAACGTCCTGACTTTC.

This clonotype has more than one count but fewer than ten. The rearrangement links TRBV7-2 to TRBJ1-3; D is perhaps TRBD1 (5 bases). CDR3 length equals 15 residues. Germline CDR1 SGHTA, CDR2 FQGNSA. The ends were cut back, 3 bases at V and 0 bases at J, with 9 bases in the middle. The CDR3 is CASSFRGPSGNTIYF. The CDR3 coding sequence is TGTGCCAGCAGCTTCCGGGGACCCTCTGGAAACACCATATATTTT.